This entry lists 20 T cell receptor beta chains sequenced from one sample in a study of regulatory T cells in long-lasting Graves disease. Investigators prepared the TCR beta libraries by applying iRepertoire HTBI primers and Arm-PCR of CDR3 regions. TCRdb re-derived calls from the multiplex PCR reads in MiXCR, one entry per CDR3 protein. The sample consists of about 370,000 distinct CDR3 sequences, around a sixth of them appearing once. Time point noted: newly diagnosed GD, antithyroid drugs for less than 3 months. Preparation of the TCR library used RNA extracted from PBMCs. The sample was peripheral blood mononuclear cells (PBMCs), taken at new diagnosis, from a patient treated with antithyroid drugs. The receptor set was obtained from a female donor with Graves disease.

This clonotype occurred many times. The rearrangement uses TRBV5-1 and TRBJ2-3, with 9 bases lining up with TRBD2. Germline CDR1 SGHRS, CDR2 YFSETQ. The CDR3 extends over 16 amino acids. The J segment lost 2 bases and the V segment lost 4 bases, leaving 8 bases of the junction unmatched. CDR3 region: CASSPKTSGYTDTQYF. The CDR3 coding sequence is TGCGCCAGCAGCCCGAAGACTAGCGGATACACAGATACGCAGTATTTT.

The chain joins TRBV5-1 to TRBJ1-6; 7 positions match TRBD1. J was trimmed by 9 bases and V by 0 bases; bases with no gene match: 12. Germline V gene data show CDR1 as SGHRS and CDR2 as YFSETQ. The CDR3 is made up of 17 amino acids. CDR3 coding DNA: TGCGCCAGCAGCTTGGCCAGATTCGGACAGGCGATTTCACCCCTCCACTTT. Translated, it gives CASSLARFGQAISPLHF.

This clonotype was observed many times. The chain carries TRBV12-3 or TRBV12-4 and TRBJ2-2, with TRBD2 as a possible D gene (5 bases). This CDR3 is built from 15 residues. The V end was cut by 2 bases, the J end by 5 bases, with 12 bases between. This CDR3 is CASSLTGMETGELFF. CDR3 bases: TGTGCCAGCAGTTTAACCGGGATGGAGACCGGGGAGCTGTTTTTT.

This clonotype has only a few counts. This chain uses TRBV7-9 with TRBJ2-6; D not certain. The CDR3 runs to 18 residues. Looked up from germline, CDR1 is SEHNR and CDR2 is FQNEAQ (reference sequence). V lost 7 bases, J lost 0 bases, and 19 bases lay in between. CDR3 residues: CASIPKAGVPSGANVLTF. The CDR3 DNA follows: TGTGCCAGCATCCCCAAGGCTGGGGTCCCCTCTGGGGCCAACGTCCTGACTTTC.

As to this clonotype: The conserved closing phenylalanine or tryptophan is absent in this CDR3, likely reflecting a read error. The chain has TRBV27 and TRBJ2-1, with 8 bases matching TRBD1. The V gene's germline CDR1 is MNHEY and CDR2 SMNVEV (reference sequence). V was pared by 3 bases and J by 7 bases, with 2 bases of the junction left unmatched. CDR3 size: 13 residues. As DNA, the CDR3 is TGTGCCAGCAGTTTGGACAGGGTAAATGAGCAGTTCTCC. Translating gives CASSLDRVNEQFS.

This clonotype was observed at least ten times. This chain connects TRBV20-1 to TRBJ2-5, with D perhaps matching TRBD1 or TRBD2 (6 bases each). The CDR3 is 11 residues long. With 6 bases removed from V and 4 bases from J, the gap between germline ends came to 9 bases. Germline values: CDR1 DFQATT, CDR2 SNEGSKA (reference sequence). The CDR3 loop reads CSAEGGETQYF. CDR3 in DNA: TGCAGTGCAGAGGGGGGAGAGACCCAGTACTTC.

This clonotype was counted ten times or more. This sequence joins TRBV6-9 and TRBJ1-1; tentative D call: TRBD1 (5 bases). The CDR3 is 15 amino acids. V was pared by 3 bases and J by 0 bases, with 11 bases between. The germline V gene has CDR1 MNHGY and CDR2 SVAAGI. The CDR3 bases are TGTGCCAGCAGTTACCAGGACATCTTGAACACTGAAGCTTTCTTT. This gives the protein CASSYQDILNTEAFF.

This clonotype has at least ten counts. The V call is TRBV6-5, the J call TRBJ1-4; the D gene is possibly TRBD1 (5 bases). Trimming took 2 bases from V and 0 from J, leaving 13 bases between them. Per germline, CDR1 MNHEY and CDR2 SVGAGI. The CDR3 loop spans 17 amino acids. CDR3 sequence reads: CASSYDKRGATNEKLFF. CDR3 DNA: TGTGCCAGCAGTTACGACAAGAGGGGAGCAACTAATGAAAAACTGTTTTTT.

V usage is TRBV6-2 or TRBV6-3 and J usage is TRBJ2-2, with TRBD2 matching over 7 bases. With 2 bases clipped from V and 4 bases from J, the junction kept 7 bases outside the gene matches. Germline lookup yields CDR1 MNHEY and CDR2 SVGEGT. The CDR3 extends over 16 amino acids. CDR3 in amino acids: CASSYDAGEFTGELFF. CDR3 nucleotides: TGTGCCAGCAGTTACGACGCGGGAGAGTTCACCGGGGAGCTGTTTTTT.

This clonotype was recorded at least ten times. This chain uses TRBV3-1 with TRBJ2-1, with unresolved D. The CDR3 totals 15 residues. V shed 0 bases and J shed 7 bases, with 13 bases lying between them. Germline V CDR1 and CDR2: LGHDT, YNNKEL (reference sequence). DNA of the CDR3: TGTGCCAGCAGCCAAGATTTCTTGCAGGCTAATGAGCAGTTCTTC. This gives the protein CASSQDFLQANEQFF.

This clonotype occurred many times. CDR3 bases: TGTGCCAGCAGCTTGGTCTGGGGAGCAACTAATGAAAAACTGTTTTTT. It specifies CASSLVWGATNEKLFF. The genes are TRBV11-2 and TRBJ1-4, with no clear D. Trimming stripped 3 bases from V and 0 bases from J, with 11 bases between. This CDR3 spans 16 amino acids. Germline loops: CDR1 SGHAT, CDR2 FQNNGV.

This clonotype was detected a few times. The rearrangement joins TRBV19 to TRBJ1-1; possible D gene TRBD1, 5 bases. There are 15 residues in the CDR3. The ends were cut back, 5 bases at V and 5 bases at J, with 18 bases in the middle. Germline V gives CDR1 LNHDA, CDR2 SQIVND (reference sequence). CDR3 protein: CASSPEGYSGTEAFF. CDR3 sequence (DNA): TGTGCCAGTAGTCCGGAGGGGTATTCAGGAACTGAAGCTTTCTTT.

This clonotype was seen repeatedly, ten times or more. This sequence joins TRBV20-1 and TRBJ2-1; 7 bases are shared with TRBD2. V shed 3 bases, J shed 5 bases, and the junction held 4 bases outside the gene matches. The CDR3 runs to 13 residues. CDR1 and CDR2 from the germline V gene are DFQATT and SNEGSKA (reference sequence). The CDR3 DNA reads as TGCAGTGCTAGCGGGAGGTTTAACAATGAGCAGTTCTTC. It encodes CSASGRFNNEQFF.

This clonotype has just one count. The V and J genes are TRBV6-2 or TRBV6-3 and TRBJ1-6; 8 nucleotides match TRBD1. CDR3 length: 14 amino acids. J lost 10 bases, V lost 10 bases, and 12 bases had no gene match. Germline V lookup: CDR1 MNHEY, CDR2 SVGEGT. DNA for the CDR3: TGTGCCACTGAAGACAGGGGTCGAGGATCACCCCTCCACTTT. This translates into CATEDRGRGSPLHF.

Turning to this clonotype: A read error is possible here, since a much larger clone lies one base away. The chain combines TRBV28 with TRBJ2-7; D not resolved. The germline V gene has CDR1 MDHEN and CDR2 SYDVKM. The CDR3 is 15 residues long. Here the CDR3 reads CASSSEGPYNYGQYF. The CDR3 nucleotides read TGTGCCAGCAGTTCCGAAGGCCCTTACAACTACGGGCAGTACTTC.

CDR3 region: CASSFPNGGTPKGTQYF. CDR3 nucleotides: TGTGCCAGCAGCTTTCCCAATGGCGGGACCCCCAAAGGGACCCAGTACTTC. The gene calls are TRBV7-9 and TRBJ2-5, with D perhaps matching TRBD2 (6 bases). Germline V gene sequence: CDR1 SEHNR, CDR2 FQNEAQ (reference sequence). The CDR3 runs 17 residues. Trimming left V 3 bases short and J 7 bases short, with 24 bases between.

This clonotype was detected many times. The CDR3 sequence: CSAHSTSGTTDTQYF. DNA for the CDR3: TGCAGTGCCCACTCAACTAGCGGGACCACAGATACGCAGTATTTT. The chain is built from TRBV20-1 and TRBJ2-3; 10 positions agree with TRBD2. CDR3 length: 15 residues. CDR1 DFQATT and CDR2 SNEGSKA come from the germline V gene (reference sequence). Germline trimming cut 6 bases from V and 2 bases from J; bases unmatched to any gene: 8.

This rearrangement joins TRBV11-2 to TRBJ2-1, with 7 bases identical to TRBD1. Trimming took 5 bases from V and 3 from J; bases not matched to a gene: 7. Germline lookup yields CDR1 SGHAT and CDR2 FQNNGV. The CDR3 sequence is 15 residues long. The CDR3 protein is CASSALDRDYNEQFF. In DNA, the CDR3 is TGTGCCAGCAGCGCGCTAGACAGGGACTACAATGAGCAGTTCTTC.

This clonotype was seen once. The V call is TRBV20-1, the J call TRBJ2-3, with TRBD2 identical over 8 bases. V lost 5 bases, J lost 4 bases, and 11 bases stayed unmatched. The germline V gene encodes CDR1 DFQATT and CDR2 SNEGSKA (reference sequence). CDR3 length: 15 amino acids. CDR3 protein: CSAPSSREGADTQYF. CDR3 nucleotide sequence: TGCAGTGCTCCTTCTTCACGGGAGGGCGCAGATACGCAGTATTTT.

The J gene is TRBJ1-1, the V gene TRBV18, with 9 positions matching TRBD1. This CDR3 spans 16 amino acids. V gave up 5 bases and J gave up 3 bases; unmatched junction bases: 10. Per germline, CDR1 KGHSH and CDR2 LQKENI. The CDR3 sequence: CASSFETGGSDTEAFF. The CDR3 DNA reads TGTGCCAGCTCATTTGAAACAGGGGGCTCGGACACTGAAGCTTTCTTT.